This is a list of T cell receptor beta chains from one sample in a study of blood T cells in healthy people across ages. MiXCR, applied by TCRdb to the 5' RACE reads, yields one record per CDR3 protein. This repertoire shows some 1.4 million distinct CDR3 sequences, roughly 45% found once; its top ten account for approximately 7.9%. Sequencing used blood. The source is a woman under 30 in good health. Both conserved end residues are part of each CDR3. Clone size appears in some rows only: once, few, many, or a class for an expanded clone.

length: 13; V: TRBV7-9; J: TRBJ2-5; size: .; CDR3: CATGQGESDEQYF
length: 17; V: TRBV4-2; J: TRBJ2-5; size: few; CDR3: CASSQDVRAGGLETQYF
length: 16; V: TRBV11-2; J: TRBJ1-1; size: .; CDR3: CASSPTTGTEDTEAFF
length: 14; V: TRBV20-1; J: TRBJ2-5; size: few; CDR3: CSARDPSGQETQYF
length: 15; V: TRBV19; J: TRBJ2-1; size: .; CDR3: CASSEDKGLHNEQFF
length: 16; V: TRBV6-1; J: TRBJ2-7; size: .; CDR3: CASSGTGGATFDEQYF
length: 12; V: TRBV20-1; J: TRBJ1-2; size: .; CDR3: CSTWTDPRGYTF
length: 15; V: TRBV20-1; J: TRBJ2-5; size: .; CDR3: CSALRGLAGTETQYF
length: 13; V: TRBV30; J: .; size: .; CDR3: CAWRRDGDNEQYF
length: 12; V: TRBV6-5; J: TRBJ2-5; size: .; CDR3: CASTGTGKEQYF
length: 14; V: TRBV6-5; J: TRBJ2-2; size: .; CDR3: CASSDSTRTGELFF
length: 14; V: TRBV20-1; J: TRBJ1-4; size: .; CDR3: CSAERDGGNEKLFF
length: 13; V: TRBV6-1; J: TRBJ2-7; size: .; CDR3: CASSPTGVGEQYF
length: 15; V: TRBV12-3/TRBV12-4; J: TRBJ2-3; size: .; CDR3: CASSPPSEITDTQYF
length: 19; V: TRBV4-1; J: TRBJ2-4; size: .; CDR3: CASSQGLARGGVAKNIQYF
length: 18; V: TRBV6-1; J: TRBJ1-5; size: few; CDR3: CASSPTGRGLNSNQPQHF
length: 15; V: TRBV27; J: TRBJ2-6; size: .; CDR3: CASSLDGAGANILTF
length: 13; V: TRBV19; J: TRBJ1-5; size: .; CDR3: CASSMWPNQPQHF
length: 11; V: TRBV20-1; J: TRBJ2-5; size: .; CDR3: CSGGRQETQYF
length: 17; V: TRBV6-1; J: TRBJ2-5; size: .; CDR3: CASSEGIGGRARETQYF
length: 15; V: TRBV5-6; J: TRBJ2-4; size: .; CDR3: CASSYRGRYENIQYF
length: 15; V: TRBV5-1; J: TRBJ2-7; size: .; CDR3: CASSLEGIRGRVQYF
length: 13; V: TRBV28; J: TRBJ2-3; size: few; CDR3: CASSLPSADTQYF
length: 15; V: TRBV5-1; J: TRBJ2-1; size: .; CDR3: CASSLGTIQNNEQFF
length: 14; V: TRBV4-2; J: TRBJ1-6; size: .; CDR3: CASSEAGGFSPLHF
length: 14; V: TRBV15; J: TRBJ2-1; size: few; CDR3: CATSRDFSPDEQFF
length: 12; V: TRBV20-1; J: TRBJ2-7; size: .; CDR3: CSAIGQGAEQYF
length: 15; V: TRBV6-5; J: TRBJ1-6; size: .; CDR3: CASSFRQEYGSPLHF
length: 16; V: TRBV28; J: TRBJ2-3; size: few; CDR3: CASSPRTGTATDTQYF
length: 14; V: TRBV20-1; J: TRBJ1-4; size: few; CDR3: CSATLTGFGEKLFF
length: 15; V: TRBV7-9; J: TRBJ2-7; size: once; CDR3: CASSSASPKSHEQYF
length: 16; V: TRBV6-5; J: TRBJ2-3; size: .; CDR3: CASSYEWERATDTQYF
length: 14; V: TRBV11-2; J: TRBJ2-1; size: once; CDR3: CASSVKTAYNEQFF
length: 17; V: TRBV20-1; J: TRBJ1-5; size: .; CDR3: CSARLSVRQGLDQPQHF
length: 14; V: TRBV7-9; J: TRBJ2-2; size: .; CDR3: CASRAGGLIGELFF
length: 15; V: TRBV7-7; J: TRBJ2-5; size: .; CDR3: CASSTGASYQETQYF
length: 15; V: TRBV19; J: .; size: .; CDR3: CASSVAPLGDYEQYF
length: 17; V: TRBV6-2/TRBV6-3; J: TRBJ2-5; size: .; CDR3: CASSALDPSGGQETQYF
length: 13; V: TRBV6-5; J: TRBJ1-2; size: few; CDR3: CASQPGGDYGYTF
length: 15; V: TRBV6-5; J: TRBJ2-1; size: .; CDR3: CAISPGQGRYNEQFF
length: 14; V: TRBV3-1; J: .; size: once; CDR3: CASSQDSGRNIQYF
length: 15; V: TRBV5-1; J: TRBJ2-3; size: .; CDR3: CASSLVFARTDTQYF
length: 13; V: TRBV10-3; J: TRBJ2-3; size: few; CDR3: CAIRGTSADTQYF
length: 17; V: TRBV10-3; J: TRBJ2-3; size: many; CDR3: CATLTSGGEPSTDTQYF
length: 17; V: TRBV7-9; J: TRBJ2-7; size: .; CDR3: CASSSSGGRGITYEQYF